This TCR beta chain is from a study of T cell responses to AZD1222 COVID-19 vaccine. Study-level results: With dominance at 160-218 and 743-854, vaccine-associated CD4 TCRs spanned spike. Repertoire sampling was restricted to post-peak T cell response timepoints. The donors showed a predominance of white British ancestry and of females, with possible underestimation of clonal diversity.

With regard to this clone: Its antigen is unknown.

The CDR3 length is 13 residues. Germline CDR1 is WNHNN and CDR2 is SYGVQD (reference sequence). V was trimmed by 2 bases and J by 5 bases, leaving 9 bases between them. Assay: immunoSEQ multiplex PCR; the TCRdb copy retains only in-frame clones and omits some. The sample consists of under 200,000 clones, 90% of them appearing once. The chain joins TRBV10-1 to TRBJ2-5; TRBD1 or TRBD2 may be the D gene (6 bases each). The receptor was isolated from an adult in good health. Here the sequenced sample was peripheral blood, taken on day 0 of AZD1222 vaccination. The CDR3 DNA is TGCGCCAGCAGTGAGGGGGGGCCGGAGACCCAGTACTTC. It is translated as CASSEGGPETQYF.